This record covers a single TCR beta chain. Its target is unknown. V lost 1 base and J lost 6; bases outside the gene matches: 2. In germline, CDR1 is SEHNR, CDR2 FQNEAQ (reference sequence). This CDR3 region has 15 residues. Vbeta (60) and Jbeta (13) primers were used in the PCR. Profiled with immunoSEQ multiplex PCR; TCRdb holds only in-frame clones, not every one. In the table there are 150,000 to 200,000 clones, approximately 12% of which are singletons. The data were obtained in a study of cytomegalovirus exposure and HLA in healthy donors. The study's findings and limits: The authors later found TCR association rates varying by HLA locus, with DRB1 most and HLA-C fewest. In an earlier analysis, in fewer than 700 donors, most V segments appeared productive either ~87% or ~30% of the time. In vitro assays verified that a few CMV-associated chains recognized CMV antigens specifically.

The receptor was isolated from a man aged 45-65 years in good health and CMV-seropositive. Material: PBMCs. The rearrangement links TRBV7-9 to TRBJ1-4; 10 nucleotides line up with TRBD1. CDR3 amino acids: CASSLEGTGDEKLFF. CDR3 DNA: TGTGCCAGCAGCTTAGAAGGGACAGGGGATGAAAAACTGTTTTTT. Full variable domain (remainder filled in from reference TRBV7-9 and TRBJ1-4): DTGVSQNPRHKITKRGQNVTFRCDPISEHNRLYWYRQTLGQGPEFLTYFQNEAQLEKSRLLSDRFSAERPKGSFSTLEIQRTEQGDSAMYLCASSLEGTGDEKLFFGSGTQLSVL.